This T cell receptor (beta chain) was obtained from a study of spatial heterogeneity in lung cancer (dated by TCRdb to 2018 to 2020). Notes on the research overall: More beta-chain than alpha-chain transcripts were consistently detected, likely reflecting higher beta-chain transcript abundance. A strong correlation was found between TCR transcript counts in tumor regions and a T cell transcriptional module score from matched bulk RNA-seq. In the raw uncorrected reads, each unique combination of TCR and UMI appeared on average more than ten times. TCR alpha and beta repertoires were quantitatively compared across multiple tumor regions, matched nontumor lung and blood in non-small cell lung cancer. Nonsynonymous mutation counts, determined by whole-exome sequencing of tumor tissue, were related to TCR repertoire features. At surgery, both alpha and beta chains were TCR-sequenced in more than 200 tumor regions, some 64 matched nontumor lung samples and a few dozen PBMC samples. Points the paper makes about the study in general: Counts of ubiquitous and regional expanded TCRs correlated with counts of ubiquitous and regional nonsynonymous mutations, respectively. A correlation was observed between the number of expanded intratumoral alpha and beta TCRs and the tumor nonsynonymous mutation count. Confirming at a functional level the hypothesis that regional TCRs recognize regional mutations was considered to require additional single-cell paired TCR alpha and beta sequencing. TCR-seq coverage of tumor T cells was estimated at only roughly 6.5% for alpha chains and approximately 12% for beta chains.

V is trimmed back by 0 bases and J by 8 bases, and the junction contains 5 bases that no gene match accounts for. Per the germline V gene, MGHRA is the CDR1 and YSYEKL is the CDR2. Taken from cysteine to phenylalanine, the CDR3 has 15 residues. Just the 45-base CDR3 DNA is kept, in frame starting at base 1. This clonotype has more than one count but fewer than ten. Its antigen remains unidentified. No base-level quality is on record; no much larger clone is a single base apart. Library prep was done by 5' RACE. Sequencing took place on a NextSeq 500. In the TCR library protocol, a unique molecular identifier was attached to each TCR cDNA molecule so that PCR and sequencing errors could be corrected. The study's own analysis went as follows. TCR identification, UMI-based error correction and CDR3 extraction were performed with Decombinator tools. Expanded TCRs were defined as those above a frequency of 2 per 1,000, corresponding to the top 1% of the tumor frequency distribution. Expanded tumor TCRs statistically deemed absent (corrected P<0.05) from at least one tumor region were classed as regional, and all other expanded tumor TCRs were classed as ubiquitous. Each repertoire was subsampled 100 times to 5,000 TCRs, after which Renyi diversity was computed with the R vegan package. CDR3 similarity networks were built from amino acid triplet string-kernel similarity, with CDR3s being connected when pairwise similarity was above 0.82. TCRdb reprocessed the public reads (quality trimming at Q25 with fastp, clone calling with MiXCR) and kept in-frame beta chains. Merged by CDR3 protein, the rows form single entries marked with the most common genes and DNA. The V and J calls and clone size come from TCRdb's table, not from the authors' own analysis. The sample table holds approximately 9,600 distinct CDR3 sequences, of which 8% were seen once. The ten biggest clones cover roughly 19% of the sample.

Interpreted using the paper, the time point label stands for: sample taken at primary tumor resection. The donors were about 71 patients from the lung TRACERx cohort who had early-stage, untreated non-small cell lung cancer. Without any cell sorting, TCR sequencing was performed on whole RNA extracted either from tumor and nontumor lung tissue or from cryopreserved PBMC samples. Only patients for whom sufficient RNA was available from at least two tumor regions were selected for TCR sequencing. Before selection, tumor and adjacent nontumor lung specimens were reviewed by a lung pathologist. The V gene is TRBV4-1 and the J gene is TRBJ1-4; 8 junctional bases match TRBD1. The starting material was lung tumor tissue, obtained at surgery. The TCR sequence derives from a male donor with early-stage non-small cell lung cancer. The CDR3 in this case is CASSQDDRGNEKLFF. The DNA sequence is TGCGCCAGCAGCCAAGATGACAGGGGCAACGAAAAACTGTTTTTT.